These 27 T cell receptor beta chains share one sample of origin, sequenced in a study of graft-versus-host responses after intestinal transplantation. Measured with immunoSEQ multiplex PCR; TCRdb has only the in-frame clones, and not every one. The sample lists fewer than 25,000 clones; 80% to 90% were seen once. This specimen was PBMCs, taken around 440 days after intestinal transplant. These receptors all stem from a human patient who received an intestinal transplant, so some T cells may come from the graft donor.

This clone came up once. This chain links TRBV10-2 with TRBJ2-2; D remains unclear. Trimming left V 0 bases short and J 7 bases short, with 9 bases between. The CDR3 runs 14 residues. Germline CDR1 and CDR2: WSHSY and SAAADI. DNA for the CDR3: TGCGCCAGCAGTGAGTCGAGATTGGGCGGGGAGCTGTTTTTT. Translated, it gives CASSESRLGGELFF.

The chain is built from TRBV5-4 and TRBJ2-5, with 8 bases matching TRBD1. This CDR3 contains 16 residues. The J segment lost 4 bases and the V segment lost 0 bases, leaving 8 bases of the junction unmatched. Germline loops: CDR1 SGHNT, CDR2 YYREEE (reference sequence). CDR3 region: CASSLGGQGAAETQYF. The CDR3 nucleotides read TGTGCCAGCAGCTTGGGTGGGCAGGGGGCCGCAGAGACCCAGTACTTC.

This clone was observed once. The chain employs TRBV28 and TRBJ1-2; TRBD1 agrees at 7 bases. The CDR3 is 13 amino acids. J was trimmed by 4 bases and V by 6 bases; bases with no gene match: 5. Germline V gene lookup returns CDR1 MDHEN and CDR2 SYDVKM. In DNA, the CDR3 is TGTGCCAGCAGCTCGCGGGACAGCTATGGCTACACCTTC. This codes for CASSSRDSYGYTF.

The genes are TRBV11-2 and TRBJ2-1, with 7 bases matching TRBD1. This CDR3 is built from 14 residues. The germline V gene has CDR1 SGHAT and CDR2 FQNNGV. Trimming at V came to 3 bases and at J to 6 bases, leaving 5 bases not matched to a gene. Here the CDR3 DNA reads TGTGCCAGCAGCTTCCTGACAGGGCCCAATGAGCAGTTCTTC. Its translation: CASSFLTGPNEQFF. Supplemented by reference TRBV11-2 and TRBJ2-1, the full variable domain reads EAGVAQSPRYKIIEKRQSVAFWCNPISGHATLYWYQQILGQGPKLLIQFQNNGVVDDSQLPKDRFSAERLKGVDSTLKIQPAKLEDSAVYLCASSFLTGPNEQFFGPGTRLTVL.

The chain is built from TRBV5-1 and TRBJ2-1, with D maybe TRBD1 (6 bases). CDR1 and CDR2 from the germline V gene are SGHRS and YFSETQ. Trimming took off 0 bases at V and 1 base at J, with 11 bases between the two ends. This CDR3 is 16 amino acids long. CDR3 amino acids: CASSLGWGPSYNEQFF. The CDR3, as DNA: TGCGCCAGCAGCTTGGGGTGGGGGCCTTCCTACAATGAGCAGTTCTTC.

The table lists this clone with a count of one. The chain has TRBV6-5 and TRBJ2-3, with a weak D call TRBD2 (5 bases). Germline V lookup: CDR1 MNHEY, CDR2 SVGAGI. Trimming cost V 0 bases and J 0 bases, with 10 bases left between them. The CDR3 has 16 amino acids. Here the CDR3 reads CASSYSLAPSTDTQYF. The CDR3 DNA reads TGTGCCAGCAGTTACTCGCTAGCCCCTAGCACAGATACGCAGTATTTT.

This clone was recorded a few times. Here the CDR3 DNA reads TGTGCCAGCAGCGGACAGGGTGGGGCCGGGGAGCTGTTTTTT. Its protein is CASSGQGGAGELFF. The chain couples TRBV6-4 to TRBJ2-2, with 8 bases matching TRBD1. Germline V CDR1 and CDR2: MRHNA, SNTAGT. The length of the CDR3 is 14 residues. V shed 6 bases and J 6 bases; nucleotides not matched to a gene: 6.

The rearrangement joins TRBV6-5 to TRBJ2-5; the D gene is possibly TRBD1 (5 bases). Trimming took off 7 bases at V and 1 base at J, with 13 bases between the two ends. CDR1 MNHEY and CDR2 SVGAGI come from the germline V gene. This CDR3 spans 14 amino acids. The CDR3 protein is CASNGRAFQETQYF. DNA of the CDR3: TGTGCCAGCAACGGCAGGGCCTTCCAAGAGACCCAGTACTTC.

This rearrangement joins TRBV5-5 to TRBJ1-2, with 10 bases identical to TRBD1. J was trimmed by 6 bases and V by 4 bases; bases with no gene match: 3. Germline CDR1 reads SGHKS; CDR2 reads YYEKEE (reference sequence). This CDR3 has 13 residues. The CDR3 DNA reads as TGTGCCAGCAGCCGACAGGGGGCTGATGGCTACACCTTC. This gives the protein CASSRQGADGYTF.

The chain has TRBV19 and TRBJ2-7, with D tentatively TRBD1 (6 bases). Germline V CDR1 and CDR2: LNHDA, SQIVND (reference sequence). Trimming removed 2 bases at V and 2 bases at J, with 16 bases between. CDR3 length equals 16 residues. The CDR3 DNA sequence: TGTGCCAGTAGTATAAACGGCAGGGGTCCCGCCTACGAGCAGTACTTC. It specifies CASSINGRGPAYEQYF.

This sequence joins TRBV4-1 and TRBJ1-4, with D perhaps matching TRBD1 (6 bases). The CDR3 is 18 amino acids. Germline V gene sequence: CDR1 MGHRA, CDR2 YSYEKL. V lost 10 bases, J lost 0 bases, and 24 bases lay in between. The CDR3 DNA follows: TGCGCCACTAGACCTTTCAGGGGAACCCGTGCAACTAATGAAAAACTGTTTTTT. It translates to CATRPFRGTRATNEKLFF.

This clone showed up just once. The genes are TRBV7-2 and TRBJ2-7; D unclear. The V end lost 1 base, the J end lost 2 bases, and 9 bases lay between the germline ends. This CDR3 comprises 14 residues. The germline CDR1 and CDR2 sequences are SGHTA and FQGNSA. The CDR3 loop reads CASSLGDGPYEQYF. CDR3 in DNA: TGTGCCAGCAGCTTAGGGGATGGTCCCTACGAGCAGTACTTC.

The J gene is TRBJ1-4, the V gene TRBV27; tentative D call: TRBD1 (5 bases). Germline CDR1 reads MNHEY; CDR2 reads SMNVEV (reference sequence). CDR3 length equals 14 residues. Trimming removed 0 bases from V and 5 bases from J, with 7 bases in between. This CDR3 reads CASSLSRGNEKLFF. The DNA of the CDR3 is TGTGCCAGCAGTTTATCGCGGGGGAATGAAAAACTGTTTTTT.

This chain links TRBV13 with TRBJ1-2; D is possibly TRBD1 (5 bases). Per germline, CDR1 PRHDT and CDR2 FYEKMQ (reference sequence). The CDR3 loop spans 12 amino acids. V shed 5 bases and J shed 4 bases, with 8 bases lying between them. For the CDR3, the DNA is TGTGCCAGCAGCCGGGGGACCTATGGCTACACCTTC. It specifies CASSRGTYGYTF.

This chain uses TRBV5-1 with TRBJ2-1; 7 bases align to TRBD2. V lost 5 bases, J lost 7 bases, and 9 bases stayed unmatched. In germline, CDR1 is SGHRS, CDR2 YFSETQ. The CDR3 spans 14 residues. CDR3 bases: TGCGCCAGCAGTACGTGGGAGGGCCGAAATGAGCAGTTCTTC. Translation gives CASSTWEGRNEQFF.

The rearrangement uses TRBV5-1 and TRBJ2-5; 8 nucleotides line up with TRBD2. Trimming removed 6 bases from V and 3 bases from J; junction bases left unmatched: 10. Germline V lookup: CDR1 SGHRS, CDR2 YFSETQ. The CDR3 runs to 15 residues. The CDR3 loop reads CASNSTGGPEETQYF. The CDR3 nucleotides are TGCGCCAGCAACTCCACGGGAGGGCCCGAAGAGACCCAGTACTTC.

CDR3 amino acids: CASSLVQNTEAFF. The CDR3 DNA follows: TGTGCCAGCAGCTTAGTTCAGAACACTGAAGCTTTCTTT. The chain employs TRBV7-9 and TRBJ1-1; D is uncertain. Germline CDR1 and CDR2: SEHNR and FQNEAQ (reference sequence). Trimming pared 1 base from V and 1 base from J, leaving 4 bases between. CDR3 length: 13 amino acids.

This chain joins TRBV19 and TRBJ1-5, with a weak D call TRBD1 (5 bases). This CDR3 region has 17 residues. V dropped 2 bases and J dropped 1 base, with 15 bases sitting between them. Per germline, CDR1 LNHDA and CDR2 SQIVND (reference sequence). The CDR3 is CASSIIGAYSSNQPQHF. CDR3 nucleotide sequence: TGTGCCAGTAGTATAATCGGGGCATACTCGAGCAATCAGCCCCAGCATTTT.

The chain has TRBV4-1 and TRBJ1-5, with D possibly TRBD1 on 6 matching bases. V was clipped by 1 base and J by 4 bases, with 11 bases between them. The CDR3 runs 15 residues. Germline-derived CDR1 and CDR2 are MGHRA and YSYEKL. Written as DNA, the CDR3 is TGCGCCAGCAGCCAAGTGGAAGGGGGGAATCAGCCCCAGCATTTT. Translated, it gives CASSQVEGGNQPQHF.

The rearrangement uses TRBV30 and TRBJ2-5; unclear D gene. The ends were cut back, 3 bases at V and 7 bases at J, with 15 bases in the middle. Germline CDR1 and CDR2: GTSNPN and SVGIG (reference sequence). The CDR3 is made up of 13 amino acids. The CDR3 region is CAWSPLPLLTQYF. Written as DNA, the CDR3 is TGTGCCTGGAGCCCACTACCGTTGCTGACCCAGTACTTC.

V usage is TRBV6-6 and J usage is TRBJ1-5, with 7 bases that match TRBD1. The CDR3 loop spans 15 amino acids. CDR1 and CDR2 from the germline V gene are MNHNY and SVGAGI (reference sequence). V was pared by 0 bases and J by 3 bases, with 2 bases of the junction left unmatched. In DNA form, the CDR3 reads TGTGCCAGCAGTTACTCGAGGGGGCACAATCAGCCCCAGCATTTT. This encodes CASSYSRGHNQPQHF.

The rearrangement joins TRBV5-8 to TRBJ2-1; possibly TRBD2 for D (6 bases). The CDR3 spans 15 residues. Germline loops: CDR1 SGHTS, CDR2 YDEGEE. V was pared by 4 bases and J by 4 bases, with 15 bases between. For the CDR3, the DNA is TGTGCCAGCAGCCTAAAGACTGGAGGGTACAATGAGCAGTTCTTC. This codes for CASSLKTGGYNEQFF.

J is TRBJ2-7 and V is TRBV6-5, with 9 bases that match TRBD2. V trimming: 7 bases; J trimming: 4 bases; junction bases outside the gene matches: 5. Looked up from germline, CDR1 is MNHEY and CDR2 is SVGAGI. The CDR3 spans 13 residues. DNA of the CDR3: TGTGCCAGCACCGGACTAGCGCCGTACGAGCAGTACTTC. Its protein product is CASTGLAPYEQYF.

J is TRBJ2-7 and V is TRBV7-3, with a tentative D call TRBD2 (5 bases). The CDR3 sequence is 14 residues long. Trimming left V 0 bases short and J 2 bases short, with 8 bases between. Germline V gene lookup returns CDR1 SGHTA and CDR2 FQGTGA. This chain's CDR3 is CASSLTRGAYEQYF. CDR3 DNA sequence: TGTGCCAGCAGCTTAACCCGGGGAGCCTACGAGCAGTACTTC.

About this clone itself: Mismatch with germline at one junction end may stem from a read error. The sample holds other DNA sequences that translate to the same CDR3. The J gene is TRBJ2-7, the V gene TRBV7-9; 11 nucleotides agree with TRBD1. The germline CDR1 and CDR2 sequences are SEHNR and FQNEAQ (reference sequence). The CDR3 runs to 15 residues. The CDR3 region is CASSSAGQGANEQYF. The DNA for the CDR3 is TGTGCTAGCAGCTCCGCCGGACAGGGGGCCAACGAGCAGTACTTC.

The chain joins TRBV7-9 to TRBJ2-7, with a weak D call TRBD1 (5 bases). The CDR3 length is 13 residues. Germline V gives CDR1 SEHNR, CDR2 FQNEAQ (reference sequence). V was clipped by 3 bases and J by 6 bases, with 12 bases between them. CDR3 nucleotides: TGTGCCAGCAGCTTGGCAGGGTGGAGCGAGCAGTACTTC. Encoded protein: CASSLAGWSEQYF.

This chain links TRBV28 with TRBJ1-2; 9 nucleotides agree with TRBD1. In germline, CDR1 is MDHEN, CDR2 SYDVKM. V was pared by 4 bases and J by 7 bases, with 4 bases of the junction left unmatched. The CDR3 is 13 amino acids. The CDR3 nucleotides read TGTGCCAGCAGTTCTGACAGGGGGGCTGGCTACACCTTC. Protein sequence: CASSSDRGAGYTF.